The clone carrying this TCR beta chain was observed a handful of times. Antigen: not known. What was sequenced were expressed TCRB transcripts, since all of the isolated RNA had been reverse transcribed. TCRdb's table, derived via immunoSEQ multiplex PCR, lists solely in-frame clones and lacks some. The sample has hundreds of thousands of clones; under 15% are singletons. This sample is part of a study of beta chain features in type 1 diabetes. Across the whole study: In age, gender and cell yields, patients were similar to healthy donors. The number of sorted cells examined across all samples was fewer than 110,000,000. Findings of the study overall: There were fewer insertions and more deletions at the VDJ junctions of type 1 diabetes patients. A definitive answer on HLA type influencing TCRB rearrangement was not reached here. All four CD4+ subsets from Type 1 diabetes patients carried moderately but significantly shorter TCRB CDR3s.

V dropped 7 bases and J dropped 7 bases, with 14 bases sitting between them. CDR3 length: 12 residues. Germline V gene sequence: CDR1 SQVTM, CDR2 ANQGSEA. This receptor was taken from a man aged 18-30 years with type 1 diabetes. Material: naive CD4+ T cells from blood. This chain joins TRBV29-1 and TRBJ1-5, with D maybe TRBD1 (6 bases). The CDR3 is CSAGEVGQPQHF. The CDR3 DNA reads as TGCAGCGCAGGGGAAGTGGGGCAGCCCCAGCATTTT. The variable domain in full, with the rest retrieved from reference TRBV29-1 and TRBJ1-5, is SAVISQKPSRDICQRGTSLTIQCQVDSQVTMMFWYRQQPGQSLTLIATANQGSEATYESGFVIDKFPISRPNLTFSTLTVSNMSPEDSSIYLCSAGEVGQPQHFGDGTRLSIL.